This T cell receptor beta chain derives from a study of T cell responses to AZD1222 COVID-19 vaccine. Sequencing was performed with immunoSEQ multiplex PCR; in TCRdb, only in-frame clones are kept and a portion is missing. The data contain approximately 100,000 clones, just under 90% of them singletons. As regards this clone: Its specificity is not known.

Study-level points and caveats: Distributed over spike, vaccine-associated CD4 TCRs predominated at 160-218 and 743-854.

This receptor was identified in an adult in good health. Source: peripheral blood, taken on day 0 of AZD1222 vaccination.

In DNA, the CDR3 is TGTGCCTGGCTAGAGGAGGCCAAAAACATTCAGTACTTC. This codes for CAWLEEAKNIQYF. This chain connects TRBV30 to TRBJ2-4; D ambiguous. Germline V gene data show CDR1 as GTSNPN and CDR2 as SVGIG (reference sequence). Between the trimmed V and J ends, which lost 5 bases and 1 base, there was a span of 9 bases. CDR3 length equals 13 residues.